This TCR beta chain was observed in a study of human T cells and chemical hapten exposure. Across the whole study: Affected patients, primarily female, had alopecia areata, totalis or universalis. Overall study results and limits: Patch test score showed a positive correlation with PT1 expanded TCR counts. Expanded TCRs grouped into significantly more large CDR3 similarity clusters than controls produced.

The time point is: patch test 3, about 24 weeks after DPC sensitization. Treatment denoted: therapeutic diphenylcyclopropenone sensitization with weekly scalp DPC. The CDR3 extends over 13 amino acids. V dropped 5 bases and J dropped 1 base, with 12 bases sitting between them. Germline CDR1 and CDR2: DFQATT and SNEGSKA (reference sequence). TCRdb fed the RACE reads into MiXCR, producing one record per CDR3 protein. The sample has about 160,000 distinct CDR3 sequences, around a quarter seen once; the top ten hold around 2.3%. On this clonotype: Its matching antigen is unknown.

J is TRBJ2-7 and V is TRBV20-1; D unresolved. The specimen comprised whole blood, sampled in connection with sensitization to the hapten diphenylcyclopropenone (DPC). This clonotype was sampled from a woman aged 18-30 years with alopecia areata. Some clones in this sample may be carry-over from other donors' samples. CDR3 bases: TGCAGTGCTCAATCGACGGAGTCCTACGAGCAGTACTTC. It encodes CSAQSTESYEQYF.